These 23 T cell receptor beta chains were all obtained from the same sample, sequenced in a study of Tregs in tolerant kidney transplant recipients. The method was immunoSEQ multiplex PCR; TCRdb's version includes in-frame clones alone and lacks a portion of them. The sample records some 50,000 clones, roughly 89% being singletons. Related graft donors supplied nonmyeloablative bone marrow transplants, and mixed chimerism was transient. The specimen comprised CD8+ T cells from blood (PBMCs), sampled 12 months after the transplant. The receptor source for this set is a human patient who received a combined kidney and bone marrow transplant. Some T cells may originate from the graft donor.

The chain combines TRBV4-1 with TRBJ2-1; 7 nucleotides match TRBD2. The germline V gene has CDR1 MGHRA and CDR2 YSYEKL. V was clipped by 0 bases and J by 5 bases; unmatched bases: 7. This CDR3 spans 16 amino acids. The CDR3 sequence: CASSQDGEGRNNEQFF. In DNA, the CDR3 is TGCGCCAGCAGCCAAGATGGGGAGGGCCGAAACAATGAGCAGTTCTTC.

This chain connects TRBV4-1 to TRBJ2-3, with D unclear. V dropped 0 bases and J dropped 7 bases, with 8 bases sitting between them. The length of the CDR3 is 13 residues. Germline CDR1 is MGHRA and CDR2 is YSYEKL. CDR3 DNA sequence: TGCGCCAGCAGCCAAGATCATGTCCATACGCAGTATTTT. Protein sequence: CASSQDHVHTQYF.

This rearrangement joins TRBV4-3 to TRBJ2-3; D is uncertain. The CDR3 contains 15 residues. Germline V lookup: CDR1 LGHNA, CDR2 YSLEER. V dropped 0 bases and J dropped 0 bases, with 7 bases sitting between them. CDR3 region: CASSQEWRSTDTQYF. As DNA, the CDR3 is TGCGCCAGCAGCCAAGAATGGCGGAGCACAGATACGCAGTATTTT.

This chain joins TRBV4-1 and TRBJ2-7; TRBD1 might be the D (6 bases). V lost 3 bases and J lost 4, with 16 bases in between. This CDR3 is built from 15 residues. The germline gives CDR1 MGHRA, CDR2 YSYEKL. This CDR3 is CASSHGGRGAYEQYF. The CDR3 coding sequence is TGCGCCAGCAGCCATGGCGGCAGGGGAGCGTACGAGCAGTACTTC.

The V call is TRBV19, the J call TRBJ1-2; TRBD1 matches 9 bases. CDR1 and CDR2 from the germline V gene are LNHDA and SQIVND (reference sequence). V trimming: 9 bases; J trimming: 4 bases; junction bases outside the gene matches: 9. CDR3 size: 14 residues. CDR3 loop: CASSAGTGSYGYTF. DNA for the CDR3: TGTGCCAGCAGCGCCGGGACAGGGAGCTATGGCTACACCTTC.

The count of this clone is one. The rearrangement joins TRBV30 to TRBJ1-5; D not certain. Germline V lookup: CDR1 GTSNPN, CDR2 SVGIG (reference sequence). This CDR3 region has 14 residues. V lost 2 bases, J lost 0 bases, and 8 bases lay in between. The CDR3 is CAWSPTGSNQPQHF. CDR3 nucleotide sequence: TGTGCCTGGAGTCCGACGGGTAGCAATCAGCCCCAGCATTTT.

The count of this clone is one. The chain carries TRBV27 and TRBJ1-6; no firm D call. The germline V gene has CDR1 MNHEY and CDR2 SMNVEV (reference sequence). Trimming removed 6 bases at V and 7 bases at J, with 13 bases between. CDR3 length: 14 amino acids. CDR3 residues: CASRGMGLNSPLHF. The DNA for the CDR3 is TGTGCCAGCAGGGGTATGGGCTTAAATTCACCCCTCCACTTT.

The V call is TRBV5-1, the J call TRBJ2-1, with 8 positions matching TRBD2. Germline lookup yields CDR1 SGHRS and CDR2 YFSETQ. The CDR3 length is 15 residues. V shed 0 bases and J 7 bases; nucleotides not matched to a gene: 6. Here the CDR3 DNA reads TGCGCCAGCAGCTTGGAGGCTAGCGGGTTTAATGAGCAGTTCTTC. The encoded protein is CASSLEASGFNEQFF.

The V call is TRBV6-1, the J call TRBJ2-7; TRBD1 aligns across 7 bases. V trimming: 1 base; J trimming: 3 bases; junction bases outside the gene matches: 9. The germline V gene has CDR1 MNHNS and CDR2 SASEGT. This CDR3 is 16 amino acids long. The CDR3 DNA reads as TGTGCCAGCAGTGAAGGTAGGACAGGATGGTACTACGAGCAGTACTTC. This encodes CASSEGRTGWYYEQYF.

This sequence joins TRBV29-1 and TRBJ2-1; maybe TRBD2 (6 bases). Trimming left V 6 bases short and J 1 base short, with 16 bases between. CDR1 SQVTM and CDR2 ANQGSEA come from the germline V gene. The CDR3 is 15 amino acids. The CDR3 nucleotides are TGCAGCGTCCCCAGCGACGGGAGATCCTACAATGAGCAGTTCTTC. It yields the protein CSVPSDGRSYNEQFF.

This chain uses TRBV27 with TRBJ1-2, with D tentatively TRBD1 (6 bases). The ends were cut back, 7 bases at V and 8 bases at J, with 23 bases in the middle. The CDR3 has 15 amino acids. Looked up from germline, CDR1 is MNHEY and CDR2 is SMNVEV (reference sequence). CDR3 amino acids: CASTRTRTDLRGYTF. The CDR3 nucleotides read TGTGCCAGCACCAGGACAAGGACAGACCTGCGGGGCTACACCTTC.

As to this clone: Other DNA sequences of this sample code for an identical CDR3. CDR3 region: CASSPGLAGAYNEQFF. The CDR3 DNA is TGCGCCAGCAGCCCAGGACTAGCGGGGGCCTACAATGAGCAGTTCTTC. The chain is built from TRBV5-1 and TRBJ2-1, with 13 bases that match TRBD2. Germline V CDR1 and CDR2: SGHRS, YFSETQ. The CDR3 totals 16 residues. The V gene end was trimmed by 4 bases and the J gene end by 2 bases; junction bases not matched to a gene: 3.

V usage is TRBV2 and J usage is TRBJ2-7; 13 nucleotides agree with TRBD2. Germline CDR1 and CDR2: SNHLY and FYNNEI. V gave up 6 bases and J gave up 3 bases; unmatched junction bases: 8. The CDR3 totals 16 residues. This CDR3 reads CASRGTSGTYRYEQYF. Written as DNA, the CDR3 is TGTGCCAGCAGGGGGACTAGCGGGACGTACCGCTACGAGCAGTACTTC. Together with reference TRBV2 and TRBJ2-7, the CDR3 gives the full variable domain: EPEVTQTPSHQVTQMGQEVILRCVPISNHLYFYWYRQILGQKVEFLVSFYNNEISEKSEIFDDQFSVERPDGSNFTLKIRSTKLEDSAMYFCASRGTSGTYRYEQYFGPGTRLTVT.

V gene TRBV28 combines with J gene TRBJ1-5; perhaps TRBD1 as D (6 bases). The germline V gene encodes CDR1 MDHEN and CDR2 SYDVKM. Trimming left V 6 bases short and J 4 bases short, with 19 bases between. CDR3 length: 16 amino acids. In DNA form, the CDR3 reads TGTGCCAGCAGCGCTACAGGGTTCAGGGTGAATCAGCCCCAGCATTTT. This encodes CASSATGFRVNQPQHF.

CDR3 sequence (DNA): TGTGCCAGCAGCCTGCTAGCGGGGGGCTTTTACGAGCAGTACTTC. It specifies CASSLLAGGFYEQYF. The chain employs TRBV14 and TRBJ2-7, with 11 bases identical to TRBD2. The CDR3 consists of 15 residues. With V trimmed by 4 bases and J by 4 bases, 6 bases remained unmatched. Germline V lookup: CDR1 SGHDN, CDR2 FVKESK.

This chain uses TRBV11-2 with TRBJ2-1; 9 nucleotides agree with TRBD1. The CDR3 is made up of 15 amino acids. CDR1 is SGHAT and CDR2 is FQNNGV in the germline V gene. V was clipped by 5 bases and J by 4 bases; unmatched bases: 6. The CDR3 is CASSLGQGIYNEQFF. For the CDR3, the DNA is TGTGCCAGCAGCCTAGGACAGGGGATATACAATGAGCAGTTCTTC.

The genes are TRBV10-1 and TRBJ2-7; D is ambiguous. The CDR3 has 13 amino acids. Between the trimmed V and J ends, which lost 6 bases and 0 bases, there was a span of 9 bases. Germline assignment: CDR1 WNHNN and CDR2 SYGVQD (reference sequence). CDR3 amino acids: CASRYPRSYEQYF. CDR3 DNA: TGCGCCAGCAGGTATCCGCGCTCCTACGAGCAGTACTTC.

This clone has more than one count but fewer than ten. The chain links TRBV5-8 to TRBJ1-3; 12 nucleotides agree with TRBD1. Germline assignment: CDR1 SGHTS and CDR2 YDEGEE. This CDR3 comprises 19 residues. The J segment lost 1 base and the V segment lost 4 bases, leaving 12 bases of the junction unmatched. CDR3 DNA sequence: TGTGCCAGCAGCGCGACGGGACAGGGGGCCTTATTGTCTGGAAACACCATATATTTT. Translation: CASSATGQGALLSGNTIYF.

The CDR3 DNA reads TGCGCCAGCAGCTCGCCGGGACTAGCGGGAGGGCCCGCAGATACGCAGTATTTT. Protein sequence: CASSSPGLAGGPADTQYF. The V call is TRBV5-1, the J call TRBJ2-3; 16 nucleotides agree with TRBD2. The CDR3 has 18 amino acids. Per germline, CDR1 SGHRS and CDR2 YFSETQ. V shed 3 bases and J 4 bases; nucleotides not matched to a gene: 8.

This clone has a handful of counts. This chain joins TRBV6-1 and TRBJ1-5, with D tentatively TRBD1 (5 bases). Per germline, CDR1 MNHNS and CDR2 SASEGT. The length of the CDR3 is 12 residues. Trimming shortened V by 8 bases and J by 5 bases, and 10 bases separated the two germline ends. The CDR3 region has the DNA TGTGCCAGCCAACGGGACTATCAGCCCCAGCATTTT. It specifies CASQRDYQPQHF.

The J gene is TRBJ2-3, the V gene TRBV9; TRBD2 matches 9 bases. Germline V lookup: CDR1 SGDLS, CDR2 YYNGEE. The length of the CDR3 is 17 residues. Trimming took 0 bases from V and 2 from J; bases not matched to a gene: 7. The CDR3 sequence: CASSVEASGILTDTQYF. CDR3 in DNA: TGTGCCAGCAGCGTAGAGGCTAGCGGGATTCTCACAGATACGCAGTATTTT.

The rearrangement uses TRBV4-3 and TRBJ2-5; 7 nucleotides agree with TRBD2. Unmatched junction bases numbered 15, after V lost 0 bases and J lost 2 bases. Germline V gives CDR1 LGHNA, CDR2 YSLEER. CDR3 length: 19 amino acids. CDR3 sequence reads: CASSQDSGGEGAGQETQYF. The CDR3 coding sequence is TGCGCCAGCAGCCAAGATAGTGGGGGGGAGGGCGCGGGTCAAGAGACCCAGTACTTC.

The rearrangement links TRBV6-1 to TRBJ2-3; D is undetermined. The CDR3 totals 15 residues. V lost 3 bases and J 0 bases, leaving 10 bases between the germline ends. The germline CDR1 and CDR2 sequences are MNHNS and SASEGT. Here the CDR3 reads CASSDGGSSTDTQYF. CDR3 DNA: TGTGCCAGCAGTGATGGCGGATCTAGCACAGATACGCAGTATTTT.